The T cell receptor (beta chain) described here comes from a study of shared clonotypes between healthy human individuals. As for the study in general: CD4 naive cells filled three plates per donor, CD4 memory three, CD8 naive two and CD8 memory one.

Assay runs were performed at deep level. Researchers divided each subset's genomic DNA evenly across several immunoSEQ plates. Each sorted subset replicate got 200 ng genomic DNA, roughly 27,000 genomes. Profiled with immunoSEQ multiplex PCR; TCRdb holds only in-frame clones, not every one. Of about 2.4 million clones in the sample, approximately 94% were seen once. This CDR3 has 13 residues. Per the germline V gene, CDR1 is SQVTM and CDR2 is ANQGSEA. The J segment lost 5 bases and the V segment lost 7 bases, leaving 7 bases of the junction unmatched. This receptor was obtained from a man aged 18-30 years in good health. Some clones in this sample may be carry-over from other donors' samples. This chain joins TRBV29-1 and TRBJ2-2, with 7 bases that match TRBD2. The sequenced sample was naive CD4+ T cells from PBMCs. The subset denotes: CD45RA+ positively selected. The CDR3 region has the DNA TGCAGCGCAGGGCGGGAGTCAACCGGGGAGCTGTTTTTT. This translates into CSAGRESTGELFF.